Below, 27 T cell receptor beta chains from the same sample are listed, as sequenced in a study of CD8+ T cells in alopecia areata. Peripheral blood and lesional scalp punch biopsies were taken from alopecia areata patients. The sequencing template was cDNA reverse transcribed from extracted RNA. Libraries were prepared by immunoSEQ multiplex PCR; TCRdb keeps only in-frame clonotypes and omits some of them. The sample lists roughly 13,000 clones; roughly 55% were seen once. Here the sequenced sample was skin, taken at week 0. These receptors all stem from a human donor with alopecia areata.

The gene calls are TRBV27 and TRBJ1-6, with 7 nucleotides matching TRBD1. Germline CDR1 is MNHEY and CDR2 is SMNVEV (reference sequence). The length of the CDR3 is 17 residues. The V segment lost 2 bases and the J segment 6 bases; nucleotides outside the gene matches: 10. This chain's CDR3 is CASSLRGTVLSNSPLHF. CDR3 DNA: TGTGCCAGCAGTTTACGGGGGACAGTTTTAAGTAATTCACCCCTCCACTTT.

V and J are TRBV10-3 and TRBJ1-2; TRBD1 matches 7 bases. Germline CDR1 ENHRY, CDR2 SYGVKD. The CDR3 runs to 15 residues. J was trimmed by 6 bases and V by 1 base; bases with no gene match: 8. The CDR3 reads CAISELTGTANGYTF. The CDR3 coding sequence is TGTGCCATCAGTGAGTTGACAGGGACAGCTAATGGCTACACCTTC.

The V and J genes are TRBV14 and TRBJ2-1, with TRBD2 matching over 8 bases. Looked up from germline, CDR1 is SGHDN and CDR2 is FVKESK. CDR3 length equals 15 residues. Trimming took 8 bases from V and 7 from J; bases not matched to a gene: 13. Here the CDR3 reads CASGRRGGRLNEQFF. CDR3 DNA sequence: TGTGCCAGCGGCAGACGGGGGGGCAGGTTGAATGAGCAGTTCTTC.

The chain uses TRBV11-3 and TRBJ2-1; tentative D call: TRBD2 (6 bases). The CDR3 sequence is 15 residues long. The V end lost 5 bases, the J end lost 0 bases, and 11 bases lay between the germline ends. CDR1 and CDR2 (germline): SGHNT, YENEEA. DNA for the CDR3: TGTGCCAGCAGCCCGGGGGTCGCCTCCTACAATGAGCAGTTCTTC. Translated, it gives CASSPGVASYNEQFF.

The V and J genes are TRBV7-2 and TRBJ1-2, with 9 positions matching TRBD1. Germline CDR1 is SGHTA and CDR2 is FQGNSA. The CDR3 extends over 15 amino acids. V was clipped by 2 bases and J by 4 bases; unmatched bases: 5. The CDR3 DNA follows: TGTGCCAGCAGCTTACAGGAGGGACAGGGCTATGGCTACACCTTC. Protein: CASSLQEGQGYGYTF.

V usage is TRBV28 and J usage is TRBJ1-5; D gene unclear. Looked up from germline, CDR1 is MDHEN and CDR2 is SYDVKM. V was clipped by 8 bases and J by 0 bases, with 11 bases between them. CDR3 size: 14 residues. CDR3 loop: CASSDIYSNQPQHF. The DNA of the CDR3 is TGTGCCAGCTCAGACATTTATAGCAATCAGCCCCAGCATTTT.

The chain carries TRBV10-3 and TRBJ2-4; D might be TRBD1 or TRBD2, each matching 5 bases. CDR3 length: 16 residues. V was cut by 0 bases and J by 9 bases, with 18 bases left in between. Germline CDR1 ENHRY, CDR2 SYGVKD. The CDR3 nucleotides read TGTGCCATCAGTGAGTCGATTCCGGGACCCTCTATCATTCAGTACTTC. It encodes CAISESIPGPSIIQYF.

In its sample, this clone was seen once. The chain uses TRBV29-1 and TRBJ2-7; 11 bases map to TRBD1. Losses at the gene ends were 5 bases for V and 5 bases for J; bases not matched to a gene: 2. This CDR3 is built from 12 residues. Germline V gene lookup returns CDR1 SQVTM and CDR2 ANQGSEA. The CDR3 protein is CSVRTGGHEQYF. Here the CDR3 DNA reads TGCAGCGTTCGGACAGGGGGCCACGAGCAGTACTTC.

This clone has just a few counts. As DNA, the CDR3 is TGTGCCACCAGCAGAGATAATCAGCCCCAGCATTTT. The encoded protein is CATSRDNQPQHF. The chain combines TRBV15 with TRBJ1-5, with D unresolved. Looked up from germline, CDR1 is LNHNV and CDR2 is YYDKDF (reference sequence). The CDR3 length is 12 residues. V was trimmed by 0 bases and J by 4 bases, leaving 1 base between them.

By frequency in the sample, this clone is medium-sized. The CDR3 sequence is CASSQAGSGAYEQYF. The CDR3 DNA follows: TGTGCCAGCAGCCAGGCGGGTAGCGGAGCCTACGAGCAGTACTTC. The V gene is TRBV7-2, the J gene TRBJ2-7; TRBD2 might be the D (6 bases). Trimming took off 5 bases at V and 2 bases at J, with 16 bases between the two ends. CDR3 length equals 15 residues. CDR1 SGHTA and CDR2 FQGNSA come from the germline V gene.

The DNA for the CDR3 is TGTGCCAGCAGCGTAGGAACTAGCGGGGGGGCACAAGAGACCCAGTACTTC. The encoded protein is CASSVGTSGGAQETQYF. The chain uses TRBV9 and TRBJ2-5; 13 nucleotides line up with TRBD2. CDR1 and CDR2 from the germline V gene are SGDLS and YYNGEE. The V segment lost 0 bases and the J segment 2 bases; nucleotides outside the gene matches: 4. The CDR3 spans 17 residues.

By share, this clone counts as medium-sized. The CDR3 is CASSYRGGNEKLFF. DNA for the CDR3: TGTGCCAGCAGTTATCGCGGGGGCAATGAAAAACTGTTTTTT. The chain uses TRBV6-5 and TRBJ1-4; possibly TRBD1 for D (6 bases). Germline V lookup: CDR1 MNHEY, CDR2 SVGAGI. The CDR3 totals 14 residues. V was cut by 3 bases and J by 5 bases, with 10 bases left in between.

This clone showed up just once. With a far larger clone one base away, a read error is the likely cause. The chain couples TRBV7-9 to TRBJ2-7; 7 bases map to TRBD1. CDR3 length: 14 amino acids. The germline CDR1 and CDR2 sequences are SEHNR and FQNEAQ (reference sequence). The CDR3 DNA reads as TGTGCCAGCAGCCATGGGGACAGCCCCTACGAGCGGTACTTC. Protein sequence: CASSHGDSPYERYF. The complete variable domain, with remaining parts taken from reference TRBV7-9 and TRBJ2-7, reads DTGVSQNPRHKITKRGQNVTFRCDPISEHNRLYWYRQTLGQGPEFLTYFQNEAQLEKSRLLSDRFSAERPKGSFSTLEIQRTEQGDSAMYLCASSHGDSPYERYFGPGTRLTVT.

There are a few counts of this clone. The chain employs TRBV7-2 and TRBJ1-6; the D is unclear. CDR1 and CDR2 from the germline V gene are SGHTA and FQGNSA. Trimming removed 2 bases from V and 12 bases from J, with 11 bases in between. This CDR3 has 13 residues. The CDR3 DNA reads TGTGCCAGCAGCTTAATGGGAGTCGGACCCCTCCACTTT. Amino acid sequence: CASSLMGVGPLHF.

The chain couples TRBV30 to TRBJ2-1; perhaps TRBD1 as D (8 bases). Germline-derived CDR1 and CDR2 are GTSNPN and SVGIG (reference sequence). V lost 0 bases to trimming and J lost 5 bases, with 20 bases between them. The CDR3 is 17 amino acids. In DNA form, the CDR3 reads TGTGCCTGGAGTGTACCCGACAGGGGACTACATGACAATGAGCAGTTCTTC. Its protein product is CAWSVPDRGLHDNEQFF.

To note about this clone: The junction shows a germline mismatch at one end, possibly a read error. V gene TRBV27 combines with J gene TRBJ2-7; 10 bases align to TRBD1. The CDR3 spans 14 residues. Germline lookup yields CDR1 MNHEY and CDR2 SMNVEV (reference sequence). CDR3 bases: TGTGCCGGCAGTTTGGGGACAGGGGTCTACGAGCAGTACTTC. The encoded protein is CAGSLGTGVYEQYF.

There are a few counts of this clone. The V and J genes are TRBV7-9 and TRBJ2-2; D ambiguous. CDR1 and CDR2 (germline): SEHNR, FQNEAQ (reference sequence). CDR3 length equals 16 residues. Between the trimmed V and J ends, which lost 8 bases and 1 base, there was a span of 17 bases. The chain's CDR3 is CASLPENWMNTGELFF. CDR3 bases: TGTGCCAGCCTCCCCGAGAATTGGATGAACACCGGGGAGCTGTTTTTT.

The V gene is TRBV6-6, the J gene TRBJ1-2, with unresolved D. V was clipped by 6 bases and J by 7 bases, with 15 bases between them. The CDR3 is 13 residues long. Germline V gene data show CDR1 as MNHNY and CDR2 as SVGAGI (reference sequence). The CDR3 sequence: CASSFGRVGGYTF. CDR3 sequence (DNA): TGTGCCAGCAGCTTCGGGAGGGTAGGTGGCTACACCTTC.

This clone was seen a few times. V usage is TRBV6-4 and J usage is TRBJ2-1; 11 nucleotides align to TRBD1. CDR3 size: 14 residues. CDR1 is MRHNA and CDR2 is SNTAGT in the germline V gene. Trimming at V came to 2 bases and at J to 6 bases, leaving 0 bases not matched to a gene. As DNA, the CDR3 is TGTGCCAGCAGTGACGGGACAGGGGGCAATGAGCAGTTCTTC. It translates to CASSDGTGGNEQFF.

There are a few counts of this clone. The V and J genes are TRBV2 and TRBJ1-6; maybe TRBD1 (6 bases). This CDR3 spans 13 amino acids. Germline V gene data show CDR1 as SNHLY and CDR2 as FYNNEI. The ends were cut back, 3 bases at V and 9 bases at J, with 9 bases in the middle. The CDR3 region is CASSDRGGSPLHF. The DNA of the CDR3 is TGTGCCAGCAGTGACAGGGGAGGTTCACCCCTCCACTTT.

In its sample, this clone was seen a few times. The V call is TRBV2, the J call TRBJ1-1; D not certain. This CDR3 is 13 amino acids long. Trimming removed 7 bases from V and 4 bases from J, with 13 bases in between. Germline loops: CDR1 SNHLY, CDR2 FYNNEI. Written as DNA, the CDR3 is TGTGCCAGCAACTTAGACAACTTCACTGAAGCTTTCTTT. This translates into CASNLDNFTEAFF.

This chain uses TRBV4-2 with TRBJ2-1; D gene uncertain. The germline CDR1 and CDR2 sequences are LGHNA and YNFKEQ. This CDR3 contains 15 residues. Trimming stripped 0 bases from V and 6 bases from J, with 12 bases between. The CDR3 reads CASSQDLFSSNEQFF. The CDR3 DNA reads TGTGCCAGCAGCCAAGACCTCTTTTCCAGCAATGAGCAGTTCTTC.

The CDR3 is CASSLGTGVYEQYF. CDR3 coding DNA: TGTGCCAGCAGTTTGGGGACAGGGGTCTACGAGCAGTACTTC. The gene calls are TRBV27 and TRBJ2-7; 10 positions match TRBD1. V lost 3 bases to trimming and J lost 3 bases; unmatched junction nucleotides: 2. This CDR3 region has 14 residues. Germline assignment: CDR1 MNHEY and CDR2 SMNVEV (reference sequence).

A single count supports this clone. The chain uses TRBV7-6 and TRBJ2-3; 12 bases are shared with TRBD2. Germline values: CDR1 SGHVS, CDR2 FNYEAQ. V lost 4 bases and J lost 2; bases outside the gene matches: 7. This CDR3 spans 17 amino acids. The CDR3 is CASSSRLAGEFTDTQYF. The CDR3 DNA is TGTGCCAGCAGCTCCCGACTAGCGGGGGAGTTCACAGATACGCAGTATTTT.

This clone has more than one count but fewer than ten. The V call is TRBV5-4, the J call TRBJ1-1, with a possible D match to TRBD1 (6 bases). Germline V gene lookup returns CDR1 SGHNT and CDR2 YYREEE (reference sequence). The CDR3 sequence is 14 residues long. Trimming shortened V by 4 bases and J by 9 bases, and 19 bases separated the two germline ends. CDR3 coding DNA: TGTGCCAGCAGCCTACAGGGTGGATATTCCCAAGCTTTCTTT. Protein product: CASSLQGGYSQAFF.

This clone was detected a few times. The V and J genes are TRBV10-2 and TRBJ2-5; a possible D gene is TRBD2 (5 bases). The germline CDR1 and CDR2 sequences are WSHSY and SAAADI. This CDR3 spans 16 amino acids. V shed 7 bases and J shed 4 bases, with 22 bases lying between them. DNA for the CDR3: TGCGCCAGCATGTCCTGGCGGGCGCCAGCAGGAGAGACCCAGTACTTC. This encodes CASMSWRAPAGETQYF.

The chain carries TRBV9 and TRBJ1-5; D possibly corresponds to TRBD1 (6 bases). Per germline, CDR1 SGDLS and CDR2 YYNGEE. V dropped 5 bases and J dropped 7 bases, with 22 bases sitting between them. The CDR3 totals 16 residues. Written as DNA, the CDR3 is TGTGCCAGCAGTCTTTTGGGGGCAGGGGTGCGACAGCCCCAGCATTTT. Protein sequence: CASSLLGAGVRQPQHF. The variable domain in full, with the rest retrieved from reference TRBV9 and TRBJ1-5, is DSGVTQTPKHLITATGQRVTLRCSPRSGDLSVYWYQQSLDQGLQFLIQYYNGEERAKGNILERFSAQQFPDLHSELNLSSLELGDSALYFCASSLLGAGVRQPQHFGDGTRLSIL.